The 9 T cell receptor beta chains below all came from one sample that was sequenced in a study of cytomegalovirus exposure and HLA in healthy donors. The PCR ran on 60 Vbeta and 13 Jbeta primers. Profiling relied on immunoSEQ multiplex PCR, and the TCRdb table lists in-frame clones only, not all of them. Of around 120,000 clones in the sample, 81% are singletons; the top ten hold 3% to 5%. Sequencing was carried out using PBMCs. The receptors were sampled from a woman under 40 in good health and CMV-seronegative.

The chain couples TRBV5-1 to TRBJ2-5; D might be TRBD2 (6 bases). With 4 bases removed from V and 5 bases from J, the gap between germline ends came to 15 bases. The CDR3 sequence is 14 residues long. In germline, CDR1 is SGHRS, CDR2 YFSETQ. The CDR3 region is CASSPGLLGETQYF. The CDR3 nucleotides read TGCGCCAGCAGCCCGGGACTCCTTGGGGAGACCCAGTACTTC.

The CDR3 coding sequence is TGTGCCAGCAGCTTAGATCTGAGTACCTATGGCTACACCTTC. It yields the protein CASSLDLSTYGYTF. V usage is TRBV11-2 and J usage is TRBJ1-2; D not resolved. The V and J ends lost 0 bases and 4 bases respectively, with 9 bases between them. The CDR3 is made up of 14 amino acids. CDR1 and CDR2 (germline): SGHAT, FQNNGV.

The gene calls are TRBV25-1 and TRBJ1-2, with a possible D match to TRBD1 (5 bases). CDR1 and CDR2 (germline): MGHDK, SYGVNS. With 6 bases removed from V and 8 bases from J, the gap between germline ends came to 19 bases. The CDR3 consists of 14 residues. CDR3 coding DNA: TGTGCCAGCAGCGAAGGGGCAGATCTTGACGGCTACACCTTC. Residues: CASSEGADLDGYTF.

The J gene is TRBJ2-2, the V gene TRBV2; D perhaps matches TRBD2 (5 bases). Germline V lookup: CDR1 SNHLY, CDR2 FYNNEI. Trimming removed 1 base from V and 5 bases from J, with 11 bases in between. CDR3 length equals 15 residues. The CDR3 region is CASSEVPTGTGELFF. CDR3 nucleotides: TGTGCCAGCAGTGAAGTTCCCACGGGGACCGGGGAGCTGTTTTTT. Filled out from reference TRBV2 and TRBJ2-2, the complete variable domain reads EPEVTQTPSHQVTQMGQEVILRCVPISNHLYFYWYRQILGQKVEFLVSFYNNEISEKSEIFDDQFSVERPDGSNFTLKIRSTKLEDSAMYFCASSEVPTGTGELFFGEGSRLTVL.

The V gene is TRBV11-2, the J gene TRBJ2-2; the match to TRBD2 covers 14 bases. There are 18 residues in the CDR3. Looked up from germline, CDR1 is SGHAT and CDR2 is FQNNGV. V shed 5 bases, J shed 6 bases, and the junction held 11 bases outside the gene matches. The CDR3 sequence: CASSQQTSGRASAGELFF. CDR3 in DNA: TGTGCCAGCAGCCAACAGACTAGCGGGAGGGCCTCAGCCGGGGAGCTGTTTTTT.

The table lists this clone with a few counts. This chain links TRBV6-6 with TRBJ2-1; 13 bases map to TRBD2. Germline V gene lookup returns CDR1 MNHNY and CDR2 SVGAGI (reference sequence). CDR3 length equals 16 residues. V was pared by 6 bases and J by 7 bases, with 9 bases of the junction left unmatched. The CDR3, as DNA: TGTGCCAGCAGACTCGGACTAGCGGGAGTCTTAAATGAGCAGTTCTTC. Its protein is CASRLGLAGVLNEQFF.

This clone was counted a single time. CDR3 residues: CASSLVGSDNEQFF. CDR3 in DNA: TGTGCCAGCAGCTTAGTTGGGAGTGATAATGAGCAGTTCTTC. This chain uses TRBV7-2 with TRBJ2-1; D perhaps matches TRBD2 (5 bases). The CDR3 totals 14 residues. Between the trimmed V and J ends, which lost 1 base and 7 bases, there was a span of 11 bases. Germline CDR1 is SGHTA and CDR2 is FQGNSA.

This clone has more than one count but fewer than ten. The J gene is TRBJ1-2, the V gene TRBV2, with a tentative D call TRBD1 (5 bases). Trimming stripped 8 bases from V and 4 bases from J, with 14 bases between. Per germline, CDR1 SNHLY and CDR2 FYNNEI. This CDR3 is 13 amino acids long. The CDR3 loop is CASASAGTYGYTF. CDR3 DNA: TGTGCCAGCGCCAGTGCGGGGACCTATGGCTACACCTTC.

The chain uses TRBV5-4 and TRBJ2-6, with D tentatively TRBD1 (5 bases). The V gene lost 6 bases and the J gene lost 4 bases, with 17 bases spanning the gap. This CDR3 contains 16 residues. CDR1 and CDR2 (germline): SGHNT, YYREEE (reference sequence). DNA of the CDR3: TGTGCCAGCAAAAGTAGCAGGGCTGGGGGGGCCAACGTCCTGACTTTC. Its protein is CASKSSRAGGANVLTF.